The TCR beta chain under discussion was sequenced for a study of T-cell reconstitution after alpha-beta-depleted transplantation in children. The V gene's germline CDR1 is SGHTA and CDR2 FQGNSA. J lost 2 bases, V lost 5 bases, and 5 bases had no gene match. The CDR3 consists of 15 residues. This clonotype was recorded once. Construction of the TCRbeta library involved unique molecular identifiers. TCRdb redid the calling of the PCR reads with MiXCR, one entry per CDR3 protein. The sample lists hundreds of thousands of distinct CDR3 sequences, around 20% occurring once. The V call is TRBV7-2, the J call TRBJ2-3; 9 nucleotides align to TRBD2. The specimen was PBMCs from the stem cell graft donor, collected from the stem cell graft. The receptor's source is a human donor who donated a stem cell graft to a child with acute lymphoblastic leukemia. CDR3 loop: CASSTTSGSTDTQYF. The CDR3 nucleotides are TGTGCCAGCAGCACCACTAGCGGGTCCACAGATACGCAGTATTTT.